Presented here are 18 T cell receptor beta chains from one specimen sequenced in a study of blood T cell repertoires in COVID-19. Using immunoSEQ multiplex PCR, the repertoire was profiled, and TCRdb retains in-frame clones only, with some absent. Of 300,000 or so clones listed, more than 80% are singletons. The sequenced sample was peripheral blood. These receptors all come from a man aged 18 to 30 who had recovered from COVID-19.

V usage is TRBV2 and J usage is TRBJ2-7; D perhaps matches TRBD1 (5 bases). Germline CDR1 is SNHLY and CDR2 is FYNNEI. V shed 6 bases and J shed 2 bases, with 14 bases lying between them. The CDR3 is made up of 14 amino acids. In DNA form, the CDR3 reads TGTGCCAGCAGAGACAGTACACTTCCCTACGAGCAGTACTTC. Encoded protein: CASRDSTLPYEQYF.

This rearrangement joins TRBV11-2 to TRBJ2-7, with D possibly TRBD1 on 5 matching bases. The V gene's germline CDR1 is SGHAT and CDR2 FQNNGV. V was shortened by 6 bases and J by 6 bases, with 12 bases between the two germline ends. CDR3 length: 12 residues. The CDR3, as DNA: TGTGCCAGCAGGGACACCACCATCGAGCAGTACTTC. This encodes CASRDTTIEQYF.

This rearrangement joins TRBV5-6 to TRBJ2-6; possible D gene TRBD1, 5 bases. Germline values: CDR1 SGHDT, CDR2 YYEEEE. The V end lost 2 bases, the J end lost 0 bases, and 6 bases lay between the germline ends. The CDR3 runs 15 residues. The CDR3 bases are TGTGCCAGCAGCTTAGGGGACTCTGGGGCCAACGTCCTGACTTTC. It codes for CASSLGDSGANVLTF.

The V call is TRBV18, the J call TRBJ2-7, with a weak D call TRBD1 (5 bases). Germline V gene lookup returns CDR1 KGHSH and CDR2 LQKENI. Trimming stripped 1 base from V and 3 bases from J, with 13 bases between. The CDR3 is 15 residues long. DNA for the CDR3: TGTGCCAGCTCACCACAGGGGCTTGCTAGCTACGAGCAGTACTTC. It specifies CASSPQGLASYEQYF.

This chain joins TRBV7-9 and TRBJ2-1; TRBD2 matches at 14 bases. This CDR3 region has 17 residues. Germline V CDR1 and CDR2: SEHNR, FQNEAQ (reference sequence). Germline trimming cut 5 bases from V and 4 bases from J; bases unmatched to any gene: 7. The CDR3 loop reads CASSRAGLAGVYNEQFF. The CDR3, as DNA: TGTGCCAGCAGCAGAGCGGGACTAGCGGGGGTATACAATGAGCAGTTCTTC.

The DNA for the CDR3 is TGTGCCAGCAGGGGAGAGCCTTACGAGCAGTACTTC. Its translation is CASRGEPYEQYF. The chain uses TRBV2 and TRBJ2-7, with D possibly TRBD2 on 5 matching bases. CDR1 SNHLY and CDR2 FYNNEI come from the germline V gene. The CDR3 has 12 amino acids. Trimming took 6 bases from V and 4 from J, leaving 10 bases between them.

The chain links TRBV5-1 to TRBJ1-1; 7 bases fit TRBD1. Germline assignment: CDR1 SGHRS and CDR2 YFSETQ. J gave up 0 bases and V 0 bases, and 5 bases lay outside the gene matches. This CDR3 has 16 amino acids. The CDR3 bases are TGCGCCAGCAGCTTGGCGGGGACAGTCTTGAACACTGAAGCTTTCTTT. This codes for CASSLAGTVLNTEAFF. Together with reference TRBV5-1 and TRBJ1-1, the CDR3 gives the full variable domain: KAGVTQTPRYLIKTRGQQVTLSCSPISGHRSVSWYQQTPGQGLQFLFEYFSETQRNKGNFPGRFSGRQFSNSRSEMNVSTLELGDSALYLCASSLAGTVLNTEAFFGQGTRLTVV.

Only a few counts were recorded for this clone. J is TRBJ2-1 and V is TRBV7-3; 14 bases align to TRBD2. The V and J ends lost 2 bases and 7 bases, in that order; junction bases with no gene match: 10. The CDR3 consists of 18 residues. Germline V gene lookup returns CDR1 SGHTA and CDR2 FQGTGA. The CDR3 is CASSLAGLAGGPGNEQFF. The CDR3 nucleotides read TGTGCCAGCAGCTTAGCAGGACTAGCGGGAGGCCCGGGGAATGAGCAGTTCTTC.

The chain is built from TRBV20-1 and TRBJ2-7; D uncertain. This CDR3 region has 11 residues. The V end was cut by 8 bases, the J end by 4 bases, with 12 bases between. The germline V gene has CDR1 DFQATT and CDR2 SNEGSKA (reference sequence). CDR3 sequence reads: CSSWSGYEQYF. The CDR3 region has the DNA TGCAGTTCTTGGAGTGGGTACGAGCAGTACTTC.

The CDR3 DNA is TGTGCCACCAGCCCAAAGGGGACTGAAGCTTTCTTT. As protein: CATSPKGTEAFF. The chain joins TRBV12-3 or TRBV12-4 to TRBJ1-1; weak D call: TRBD1 (5 bases). V was shortened by 10 bases and J by 5 bases, with 14 bases between the two germline ends. There are 12 residues in the CDR3.

This chain uses TRBV7-9 with TRBJ1-2; 8 bases are shared with TRBD1. This CDR3 region has 14 residues. Germline loops: CDR1 SEHNR, CDR2 FQNEAQ (reference sequence). The ends lost 5 bases at V and 7 bases at J; junction bases unmatched: 9. The CDR3: CASSLTQGAAGYTF. CDR3 DNA sequence: TGTGCCAGCAGCCTCACCCAGGGGGCAGCTGGCTACACCTTC. The full variable domain, in which reference TRBV7-9 and TRBJ1-2 provide the parts outside the CDR3, is DTGVSQNPRHKITKRGQNVTFRCDPISEHNRLYWYRQTLGQGPEFLTYFQNEAQLEKSRLLSDRFSAERPKGSFSTLEIQRTEQGDSAMYLCASSLTQGAAGYTFGSGTRLTVV.

The chain couples TRBV7-3 to TRBJ1-5, with TRBD1 identical over 8 bases. Germline V lookup: CDR1 SGHTA, CDR2 FQGTGA. This CDR3 has 16 residues. Trimming cost V 1 base and J 7 bases; bases outside gene matches: 9. Written as DNA, the CDR3 is TGTGCCAGCAGCTTAATTCGGGACAGGCCTCAACAGCCCCAGCATTTT. This gives the protein CASSLIRDRPQQPQHF.

This rearrangement joins TRBV29-1 to TRBJ2-1; 11 bases line up with TRBD2. Per germline, CDR1 SQVTM and CDR2 ANQGSEA. The CDR3 has 14 amino acids. V gave up 4 bases and J gave up 6 bases; unmatched junction bases: 5. This CDR3 reads CSVGDGLAGNEQFF. The CDR3, as DNA: TGCAGCGTTGGGGACGGACTAGCGGGCAATGAGCAGTTCTTC.

The rearrangement joins TRBV19 to TRBJ1-4; 8 bases match TRBD1. The ends lost 3 bases at V and 8 bases at J; junction bases unmatched: 8. The CDR3 runs to 15 residues. Looked up from germline, CDR1 is LNHDA and CDR2 is SQIVND (reference sequence). CDR3 protein: CASSISGQGQEKLFF. The CDR3 nucleotides read TGTGCCAGTAGTATCTCCGGACAGGGTCAAGAAAAACTGTTTTTT. Full variable domain (remainder filled in from reference TRBV19 and TRBJ1-4): DGGITQSPKYLFRKEGQNVTLSCEQNLNHDAMYWYRQDPGQGLRLIYYSQIVNDFQKGDIAEGYSVSREKKESFPLTVTSAQKNPTAFYLCASSISGQGQEKLFFGSGTQLSVL.

The chain recombines TRBV4-3 with TRBJ1-2; TRBD1 might be the D (6 bases). V lost 8 bases to trimming and J lost 7 bases, with 17 bases between them. CDR1 LGHNA and CDR2 YSLEER come from the germline V gene. The CDR3 has 13 residues. The CDR3 loop reads CASSSQGRAGYTF. CDR3 nucleotides: TGCGCCAGCTCGTCACAGGGCAGGGCTGGCTACACCTTC.

The gene calls are TRBV19 and TRBJ2-1; TRBD1 might be the D (6 bases). The CDR3 loop spans 16 amino acids. Germline loops: CDR1 LNHDA, CDR2 SQIVND (reference sequence). V lost 4 bases and J lost 4, with 17 bases in between. The CDR3 region is CASSSPVRQVYNEQFF. CDR3 nucleotide sequence: TGTGCCAGTAGTAGTCCTGTCAGACAGGTTTACAATGAGCAGTTCTTC.

The genes are TRBV5-8 and TRBJ2-5, with D perhaps TRBD1 (6 bases). This CDR3 is built from 14 residues. Germline-derived CDR1 and CDR2 are SGHTS and YDEGEE. Trimming took 5 bases from V and 5 from J, leaving 16 bases between them. The CDR3 sequence is CASRSGVGGETQYF. The CDR3 nucleotides read TGTGCCAGCAGGTCAGGGGTAGGAGGTGAGACCCAGTACTTC.

CDR3 nucleotide sequence: TGTGCCAGCAGTTTGGGAGGGGACTATGGCTACACCTTC. Translation gives CASSLGGDYGYTF. The rearrangement joins TRBV27 to TRBJ1-2; D may be TRBD1 (5 bases). The CDR3 extends over 13 amino acids. Between the trimmed V and J ends, which lost 3 bases and 3 bases, there was a span of 8 bases. The germline CDR1 and CDR2 sequences are MNHEY and SMNVEV (reference sequence).